This entry is about one T cell receptor (beta chain). The record originates from a study of glioma-infiltrating T cells. The iRepertoire nested amplicon-rescue multiplex PCR amplified TCR alpha and beta CDR3s from RNA. MiXCR was run by TCRdb on the multiplex PCR reads, yielding one entry per CDR3 protein. The sample yields 170,000 or so distinct CDR3 sequences, around 42% seen once. V was cut by 9 bases and J by 1 base, with 28 bases left in between. Germline values: CDR1 SNHLY, CDR2 FYNNEI. CDR3 size: 19 residues. The chain links TRBV2 to TRBJ1-5, with D maybe TRBD1 (5 bases). The receptor was isolated from a human donor with low-grade glioma or glioblastoma, undergoing nonglioma brain surgery, or in good health (not recorded which). Sequences were obtained from glioma tissue, nonneoplastic brain tissue, or PBMCs (not recorded which). CDR3 sequence: CARGEAGDGFLGSNQPQHF. The CDR3 DNA reads as TGTGCCAGAGGGGAGGCAGGAGACGGGTTCCTGGGGAGCAATCAGCCCCAGCATTTT.